This TCR beta chain comes out of a study of blood T cells in healthy people across ages. This clonotype came up a few times. A second about 7 to 11 cycle PCR used barcoded and J-beta primers. One entry per CDR3 protein results from TCRdb running MiXCR on the 5' RACE reads. The sample shows over 500,000 distinct CDR3 sequences, around 52% of them seen only once. V was pared by 4 bases and J by 0 bases, with 10 bases between. CDR1 SGHTA and CDR2 FQGTGA come from the germline V gene. The CDR3 covers 15 residues. The rearrangement joins TRBV7-3 to TRBJ2-1; D perhaps matches TRBD2 (5 bases). The clonotype comes from a woman aged 80 or over in good health. Sequences were obtained from blood. CDR3 sequence: CASSSSFSSYNEQFF. CDR3 DNA sequence: TGTGCCAGCAGCTCTAGCTTTAGCTCCTACAATGAGCAGTTCTTC.